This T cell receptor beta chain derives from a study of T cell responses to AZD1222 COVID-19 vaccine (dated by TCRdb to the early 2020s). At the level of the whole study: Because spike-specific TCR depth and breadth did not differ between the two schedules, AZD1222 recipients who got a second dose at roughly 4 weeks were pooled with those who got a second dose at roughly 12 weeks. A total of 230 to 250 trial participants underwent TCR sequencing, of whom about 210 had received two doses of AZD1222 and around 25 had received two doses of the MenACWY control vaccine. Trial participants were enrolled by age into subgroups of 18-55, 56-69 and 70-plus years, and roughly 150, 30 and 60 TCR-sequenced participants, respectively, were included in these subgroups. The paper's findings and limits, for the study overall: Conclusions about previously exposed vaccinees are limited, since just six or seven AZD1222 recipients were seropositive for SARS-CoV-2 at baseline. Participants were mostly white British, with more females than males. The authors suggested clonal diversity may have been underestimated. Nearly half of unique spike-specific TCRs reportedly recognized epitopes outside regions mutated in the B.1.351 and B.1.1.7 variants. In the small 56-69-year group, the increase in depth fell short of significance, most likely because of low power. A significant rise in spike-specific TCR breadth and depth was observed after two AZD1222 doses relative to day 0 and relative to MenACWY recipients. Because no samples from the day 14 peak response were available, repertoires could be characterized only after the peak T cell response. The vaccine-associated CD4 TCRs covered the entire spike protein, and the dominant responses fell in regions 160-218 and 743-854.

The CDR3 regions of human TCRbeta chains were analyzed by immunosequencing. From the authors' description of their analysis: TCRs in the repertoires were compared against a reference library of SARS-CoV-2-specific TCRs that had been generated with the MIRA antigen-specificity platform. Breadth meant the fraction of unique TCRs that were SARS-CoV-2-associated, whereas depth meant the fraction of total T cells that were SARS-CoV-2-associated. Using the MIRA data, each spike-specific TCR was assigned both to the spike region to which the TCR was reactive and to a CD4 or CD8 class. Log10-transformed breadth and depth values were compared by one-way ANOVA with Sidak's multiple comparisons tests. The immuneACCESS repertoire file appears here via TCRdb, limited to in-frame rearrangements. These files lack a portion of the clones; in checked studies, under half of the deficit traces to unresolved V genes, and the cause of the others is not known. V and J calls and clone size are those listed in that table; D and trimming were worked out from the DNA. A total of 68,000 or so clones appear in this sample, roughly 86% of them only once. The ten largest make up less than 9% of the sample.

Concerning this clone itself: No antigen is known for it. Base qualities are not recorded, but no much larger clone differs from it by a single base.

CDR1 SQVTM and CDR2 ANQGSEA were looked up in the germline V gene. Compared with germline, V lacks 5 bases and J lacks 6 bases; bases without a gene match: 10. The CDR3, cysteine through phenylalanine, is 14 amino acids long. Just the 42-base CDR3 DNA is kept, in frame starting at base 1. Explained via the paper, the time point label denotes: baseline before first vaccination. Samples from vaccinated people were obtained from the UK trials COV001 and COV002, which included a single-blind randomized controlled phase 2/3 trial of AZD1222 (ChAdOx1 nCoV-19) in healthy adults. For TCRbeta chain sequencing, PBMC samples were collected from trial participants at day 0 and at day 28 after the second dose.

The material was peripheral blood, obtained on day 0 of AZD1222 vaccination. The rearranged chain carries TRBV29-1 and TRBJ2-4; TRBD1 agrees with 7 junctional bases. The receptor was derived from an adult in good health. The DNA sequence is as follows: TGCAGCGTTCTTTCAGGGACAGAGACAAACATTCAGTACTTC. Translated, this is CSVLSGTETNIQYF.